Listed below are T cell receptor beta chains from one sample, sequenced in a study of cytomegalovirus exposure and HLA in healthy donors. Clones were read by immunoSEQ multiplex PCR, and TCRdb kept only the in-frame ones, dropping some. Recorded here are approximately 38,000 clones; the top ten clones represent around 10%. The sample comprised PBMCs. Every receptor here comes from a man aged 35-49 years in good health and CMV-seropositive. Each CDR3 is given with its conserved first and last residue. The D gene is left open where the match is weak.

TRBV6-6	-	14	TRBJ2-5	TGTGCCAGCACCACCGCGGCGGATCTCTGGGAGCAGTACTTC	CASTTAADLWEQYF
TRBV7-3	TRBD1	15	TRBJ2-3	TGTGCCAGCAGCCCACAGGGGACGCCCACAGATACGCAGTATTTT	CASSPQGTPTDTQYF
TRBV6-1	-	14	TRBJ1-1	TGTGCCAGCATCTCCAGCAGGGCTGGCACTGAAGCTTTCTTT	CASISSRAGTEAFF
TRBV4-1	-	11	TRBJ2-1	TGCGCCAGCAGCCAAGAGCGAAGGCAGTTCTTC	CASSQERRQFF
TRBV30	TRBD1	13	TRBJ1-6	TGTGCCTGCTCGGGACAGGAGAATTCACCCCTCCACTTT	CACSGQENSPLHF
TRBV19	-	14	TRBJ2-1	TGTGCCAGTAGTATGGGGACTCAGGGCAATGAGCAGTTCTTC	CASSMGTQGNEQFF
TRBV5-1	TRBD1	15	TRBJ1-4	TGCGCCAGCAGCTCCACCGGGACAGGGTTCGAAAAACTGTTTTTT	CASSSTGTGFEKLFF
TRBV2	TRBD1	15	TRBJ1-3	TGTGCCAGCAGTGATTCCGGGACAGGGGGAAACACCATATATTTT	CASSDSGTGGNTIYF
TRBV2	TRBD1	15	TRBJ1-5	TGTGCCAGCAGTTGGGACAGGGGGAAATCTCAGCCCCAGCATTTT	CASSWDRGKSQPQHF
TRBV25-1	-	16	TRBJ1-2	TGTGCCAGCAGCCCAAGTGGTCTGACACAAAACTATGGCTACACCTTC	CASSPSGLTQNYGYTF
TRBV19	TRBD1	14	TRBJ1-6	TGTGCCAGTATGATGGGGACAGAAAATTCACCCCTCCACTTT	CASMMGTENSPLHF
TRBV7-9	-	11	TRBJ1-1	TGTGCCAGCAGCTTCGGTACTGAAGCTTTCTTT	CASSFGTEAFF
TRBV5-6	-	14	TRBJ1-1	TGTGCCAGCAGCTTGGGAGATCCGAGCACTGAAGCTTTCTTT	CASSLGDPSTEAFF
TRBV11-2	-	15	TRBJ1-4	TGTGCCAGCAGCTTGCTAGGGACTACTAATGAAAAACTGTTTTTT	CASSLLGTTNEKLFF
TRBV6-5	-	14	TRBJ1-1	TGTGCCAGCTCTTATGGGTATACGGGGTTGGATGCTTTCTTT	CASSYGYTGLDAFF
TRBV4-1	TRBD2	13	TRBJ2-5	TGCGCCAGCAGCCAACGGGGGGAAGAGACCCAGTACTTC	CASSQRGEETQYF
TRBV25-1	TRBD2	13	TRBJ2-1	TGTGCCAGCGCTGGGGCGAGCGGGAGAACCCAGTTCTTC	CASAGASGRTQFF
TRBV4-3	-	17	TRBJ1-3	TGCGCCAGCAGCCAAGATGGGGCACCGATCCCTGGAAACACCATATATTTT	CASSQDGAPIPGNTIYF
TRBV18	-	14	TRBJ2-7	TGTGCCAGCTCACCATTCGAGGGCTCCTACGAGCAGTACTTC	CASSPFEGSYEQYF
TRBV7-9	-	11	TRBJ1-2	TGTGCCAGAGGGGAAGTCTATGGCTACACCTTC	CARGEVYGYTF
TRBV6-4	TRBD2	14	TRBJ2-1	TGTGCCAGCAGTGAAGTAGCTAGCGGGGGTGAGCAGTTCTTC	CASSEVASGGEQFF
TRBV27	TRBD1	14	TRBJ1-5	TGTGCCAGCAGTTCACAGGGGGGTGGACAGCCCCAGCATTTT	CASSSQGGGQPQHF
TRBV6-5	TRBD1	13	TRBJ1-5	TGTGCCAGCAGTCGGCCAGGGGGTCAGCCCCAGCATTTT	CASSRPGGQPQHF
TRBV11-2	TRBD2	16	TRBJ2-1	TGTGCCAGCAGCTTAGGAGGAGCGGGAGGGCCGAGTGAGCAGTTCTTC	CASSLGGAGGPSEQFF
TRBV2	-	15	TRBJ1-4	TGTGCCAGCAGACCCCCGGGACTCATTAATGAAAAACTGTTTTTT	CASRPPGLINEKLFF
TRBV19	-	14	TRBJ2-7	TGTGCCAGTAAAGGGGAGGTGGGAGGCCACGAGCAGTACTTC	CASKGEVGGHEQYF
TRBV6-5	TRBD2	16	TRBJ2-1	TGTGCCAGCAGTTACCTAGCGGGAGTCTCCTACAATGAGCAGTTCTTC	CASSYLAGVSYNEQFF
TRBV11-3	-	15	TRBJ2-1	TGTGCCAGCAGCCTAGGGGGTAGCACGAGGGGGGAGCAGTTCTTC	CASSLGGSTRGEQFF
TRBV9	TRBD1	15	TRBJ1-2	TGTGCCAGCAGCCCAGGGACAGGGTCCAACTATGGCTACACCTTC	CASSPGTGSNYGYTF
TRBV18	-	18	TRBJ2-6	TGTGCCAGCTCACCAAGGTTGCGGGCCCCGGCGGGGGCCAACGTCCTGACTTTC	CASSPRLRAPAGANVLTF
TRBV2	-	13	TRBJ2-2	TGTGCCAGCAGTCTAGCGCCCACCGGGGAGCTGTTTTTT	CASSLAPTGELFF
TRBV19	-	17	TRBJ2-5	TGTGCCAGTATGGCGGGACCCCCCCGGAAGTACCAAGAGACCCAGTACTTC	CASMAGPPRKYQETQYF